This is a list of T cell receptor beta chains from one sample in a study of T cell responses to AZD1222 COVID-19 vaccine. Profiled with immunoSEQ multiplex PCR; TCRdb holds only in-frame clones, not every one. The sample includes about 140,000 clones, approximately 91% of them seen just once. Sequenced here: peripheral blood, sampled 28 days after the second AZD1222 dose. The receptors derive from an adult who received the AZD1222 COVID-19 vaccine. Both conserved end residues are part of each CDR3. D genes are given only for firm matches. Clone size is given for some rows only: seen once, a few or many times, or a class if the clone is expanded.

TRBV21-1	TRBJ2-7	.	.	TGTGCCAGCAGCGAAGGTTATCCTAAAGAATACGAGCAGTACTTC	CASSEGYPKEYEQYF
TRBV11-2	TRBJ1-1	.	.	TGTGCCAGCAGCCCGGGGGGGGAAAGGACTGAAGCTTTCTTT	CASSPGGERTEAFF
TRBV6-1	TRBJ2-7	.	few	TGTGCCAGCAGTGAAGGTCCCTCTGGGGAGCAGTACTTC	CASSEGPSGEQYF
TRBV5-1	TRBJ1-4	.	.	TGCGCCAGCAGCCCAAGCCGAGGGGATGAAAAACTGTTTTTT	CASSPSRGDEKLFF
TRBV5-4	TRBJ2-2	TRBD1	.	TGTGCCAGCGCGGGGGACAGGGGGTTGGCGAACACCGGGGAGCTGTTTTTT	CASAGDRGLANTGELFF
TRBV4-1	TRBJ1-5	.	once	TGCGCCAGCAGCCAAGATATGTTGGGGGGCCAGCCCCAGCATTTT	CASSQDMLGGQPQHF
TRBV10-3	TRBJ1-1	.	.	TGTGCCATCAGTGAGTTGCCCCTCTGGGGGGCGAGGACTGAAGCTTTCTTT	CAISELPLWGARTEAFF
TRBV27	TRBJ1-2	.	.	TGTGCCAGCAGTTTATCTTACACCGGAGGGGGCTACACCTTC	CASSLSYTGGGYTF
TRBV28	TRBJ2-2	TRBD1	.	TGTGCCAGCAGTTTACCGTACAGGGGGTCCGGGGAGCTGTTTTTT	CASSLPYRGSGELFF
TRBV5-1	TRBJ2-5	.	.	TGCGCCAGCAGCTTGGAGGGGGCCCAGTACTTC	CASSLEGAQYF
TRBV28	TRBJ1-1	.	few	TGTGCCAGCAGTAGTCTTTTCCCCTTCGCTTTCTTT	CASSSLFPFAFF
TRBV7-9	TRBJ2-7	.	.	TGTGCCAGCAGCTTAGCCAGTACCTACGAGCAGTACTTC	CASSLASTYEQYF
TRBV7-9	TRBJ2-7	.	.	TGTGCCAGCAGCTACCCAGGGGGGGCCTACGAGCAGTACTTC	CASSYPGGAYEQYF
TRBV19	TRBJ2-2	TRBD2	.	TGTGCCAGTATCTCCCGGGGGGTAGCGGGAGGCGTTGGAACCGGGGAGCTGTTTTTT	CASISRGVAGGVGTGELFF
TRBV5-1	TRBJ2-3	.	.	TGCGCCAGCAGCTTGGCAGGCAAGGCGCACGGAGATACGCAGTATTTT	CASSLAGKAHGDTQYF
TRBV6-4	TRBJ1-1	TRBD1	.	TGTGCCAGCAGTGACTATGTGGGACAGGGGGCGAACACTGAAGCTTTCTTT	CASSDYVGQGANTEAFF
TRBV6-6	TRBJ1-6	TRBD1	.	TGTGCCAGCAGTCACGGGACAGGGGGCGATTCACCCCTCCACTTT	CASSHGTGGDSPLHF
TRBV5-4	TRBJ2-7	.	.	TGTGCCAGCAGCTTGGGTGGATTTACCTACGAGCAGTACTTC	CASSLGGFTYEQYF
TRBV7-9	TRBJ1-1	.	.	TGTGCCAGCAGACCCCCGGGGGCGGCAAACACTGAAGCTTTCTTT	CASRPPGAANTEAFF
TRBV5-1	TRBJ1-2	TRBD1	.	TGCGCCAGCAGCGACAGGGGTGGGAACTATGGCTACACCTTC	CASSDRGGNYGYTF
TRBV7-3	TRBJ2-2	.	.	TGTGCCAGCAGCTTGGGTGGGGGCGCGAACACCGGGGAGCTGTTTTTT	CASSLGGGANTGELFF
TRBV19	TRBJ1-1	TRBD1	.	TGTGCCAGTAGCGCGGACAGGGCCCGGTCGCACACTGAAGCTTTCTTT	CASSADRARSHTEAFF
TRBV5-4	TRBJ1-1	TRBD1	.	TGTGCCAGCAGCTTGCGCGGGACAGGGGAGACTGAAGCTTTCTTT	CASSLRGTGETEAFF
TRBV18	TRBJ1-5	TRBD1	.	TGTGCCAGCTCACCCGGACAGGGACGCAATCAGCCCCAGCATTTT	CASSPGQGRNQPQHF
TRBV2	TRBJ2-4	.	.	TGTGCCAGCAGCGACGGTCTAGCCAAAAACATTCAGTACTTC	CASSDGLAKNIQYF
TRBV7-6	TRBJ1-1	TRBD1	.	TGTGCCAGCAGCGCGCCACAGGGGCTGGCTTATTTATCGTCTGAAGCTTTCTTT	CASSAPQGLAYLSSEAFF
TRBV20-1	TRBJ2-7	.	.	TGCAGTGCTAGCCTAGCCCGAGAGCAGTACTTC	CSASLAREQYF
TRBV6-5	TRBJ2-2	.	.	TGTGCCAGCAGGGGGCAATTGAACACCGGGGAGCTGTTTTTT	CASRGQLNTGELFF
TRBV9	TRBJ2-3	.	.	TGTGCCAGCAGCTTTAGCGCCAGTAAGACAGATACGCAGTATTTT	CASSFSASKTDTQYF
TRBV4-1	TRBJ1-6	TRBD1	.	TGCGCCAGCAGCCAACGCGGGACAGACAATTCACCCCTCCACTTT	CASSQRGTDNSPLHF
TRBV9	TRBJ1-2	.	.	TGTGCCAGCAGCGTAGTTAGTGGGACAACCTATGGCTACACCTTC	CASSVVSGTTYGYTF
TRBV6-7	TRBJ2-3	TRBD2	.	TGTGCCAGCAGTTACGGCGGGGGTCGCACAGATACGCAGTATTTT	CASSYGGGRTDTQYF
TRBV27	TRBJ1-2	TRBD1	.	TGTGCCAGCAGTTCGCGGACAGGGCTAAACTATGGCTACACCTTC	CASSSRTGLNYGYTF
TRBV2	TRBJ2-1	TRBD1	.	TGTGCCAGCAGTGAAGCGGGGACAGTCACTTCCTACAATGAGCAGTTCTTC	CASSEAGTVTSYNEQFF
TRBV18	TRBJ2-7	TRBD2	.	TGTGCCAGCTCACCCTCGACTAGCGGGAGGCCCAGCTACGAGCAGTACTTC	CASSPSTSGRPSYEQYF
TRBV19	TRBJ2-1	TRBD2	.	TGTGCCAGTACCCTACTAGCGGGAGGTTACAATGAGCAGTTCTTC	CASTLLAGGYNEQFF
TRBV5-1	TRBJ1-2	.	few	TGCGCCAGCAGCTTGATTTTGGGGAACACCAGCCCTAACTATGGCTACACCTTC	CASSLILGNTSPNYGYTF
TRBV20-1	TRBJ1-3	.	.	TGCAGTGCTAGTAAAGGTTTCTCTGGAAACACCATATATTTT	CSASKGFSGNTIYF
TRBV5-1	TRBJ2-1	.	few	TGCGCCACGTCATTAGGTCCGGGGAATGAGCAGTTCTTC	CATSLGPGNEQFF
TRBV7-8	TRBJ1-2	.	.	TGTGCCAGCAGCGCAGTGTTGAGACAGACAACTAACTATGGCTACACCTTC	CASSAVLRQTTNYGYTF
TRBV7-9	TRBJ1-2	.	once	TGTGCCAGCAGCCCGGTCGAGGGTGGCTACACCTTC	CASSPVEGGYTF
TRBV4-1	TRBJ2-2	.	.	TGCGCCAGCAGCCAGGGGGCCGGGACCACGAACACCGGGGAGCTGTTTTTT	CASSQGAGTTNTGELFF
TRBV7-9	TRBJ2-5	.	.	TGTGCCAGCAGCTTAGCAGCGGGACAGGCTGGGGAGACCCAGTACTTC	CASSLAAGQAGETQYF
TRBV19	TRBJ1-2	.	.	TGTGCCAGTAGTATGCTTGGGCGGAACTATGGCTACACCTTC	CASSMLGRNYGYTF
TRBV9	TRBJ2-3	.	.	TGTGCCAGCAGCGTAGTAGAGGGAGGTACGCAGTATTTT	CASSVVEGGTQYF
TRBV9	TRBJ1-2	.	.	TGTGCCAGCAGGGACTTTTCGGGATACGGCTACACCTTC	CASRDFSGYGYTF
TRBV6-1	TRBJ2-7	TRBD1	.	TGTGCCAGCAGTGACCGGGACAGGGTCGCCGAGCAGTACTTC	CASSDRDRVAEQYF
TRBV29-1	TRBJ1-2	.	.	TGCAGCGTGGACACGTTTGAGGGTGGCTACACCTTC	CSVDTFEGGYTF
TRBV6-2/TRBV6-3	TRBJ1-5	.	.	TGTGCCAGCAGTTACTCATGGGGCAGAGAAAGTTATAGCAATCAGCCCCAGCATTTT	CASSYSWGRESYSNQPQHF
TRBV9	TRBJ1-1	TRBD1	once	TGTGCCAGCAGCCGCCGGTTGGAGGGGGCGACTGAAGCTTTCTTT	CASSRRLEGATEAFF
TRBV19	TRBJ1-2	TRBD1	.	TGTGCCAGTAGTGGGACAGGGGGCTTTAACTATGGCTACACCTTC	CASSGTGGFNYGYTF
TRBV18	TRBJ2-1	.	once	TGTGCCAGCTCGGAGGACAGCTACAATGAGCAGTTCTTC	CASSEDSYNEQFF
TRBV10-3	TRBJ2-5	.	.	TGTGCCATCAGGTCAGGGGATGAAGAGACCCAGTACTTC	CAIRSGDEETQYF
TRBV19	TRBJ1-2	TRBD1	.	TGTGCCAGTAGTGTGGGGACAGGGGGTTTTGGCTATGGCTACACCTTC	CASSVGTGGFGYGYTF
TRBV5-6	TRBJ2-7	TRBD1	.	TGTGCCAGCAGCTTGGAAGGGGGCCTTCGCTCCTACGAGCAGTACTTC	CASSLEGGLRSYEQYF
TRBV2	TRBJ1-2	TRBD1	once	TGTGCCAGCATTGTAAGCTGGACAGGGGACGATGGCTACACCTTC	CASIVSWTGDDGYTF
TRBV5-1	TRBJ1-2	.	.	TGCGCCAGCAGCTTGGTAGAAGGCGGGTCCTATGGCTACACCTTC	CASSLVEGGSYGYTF